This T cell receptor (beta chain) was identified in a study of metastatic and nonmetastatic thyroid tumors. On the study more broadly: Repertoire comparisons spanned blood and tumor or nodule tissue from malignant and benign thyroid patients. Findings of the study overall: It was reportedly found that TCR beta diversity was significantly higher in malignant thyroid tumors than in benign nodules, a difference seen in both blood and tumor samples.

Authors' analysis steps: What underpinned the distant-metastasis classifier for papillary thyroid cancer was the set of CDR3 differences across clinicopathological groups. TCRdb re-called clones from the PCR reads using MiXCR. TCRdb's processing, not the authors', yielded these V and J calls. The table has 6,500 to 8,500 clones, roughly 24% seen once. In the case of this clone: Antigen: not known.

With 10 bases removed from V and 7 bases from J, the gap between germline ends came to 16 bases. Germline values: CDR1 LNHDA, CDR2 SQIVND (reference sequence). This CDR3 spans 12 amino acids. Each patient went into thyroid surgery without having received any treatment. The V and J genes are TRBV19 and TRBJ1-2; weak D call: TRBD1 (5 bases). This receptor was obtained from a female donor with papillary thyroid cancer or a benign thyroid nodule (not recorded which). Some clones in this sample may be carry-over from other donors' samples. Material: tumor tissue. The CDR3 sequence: CATYRWEGGYTF. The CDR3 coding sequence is TGTGCCACTTACAGGTGGGAGGGTGGCTACACCTTC. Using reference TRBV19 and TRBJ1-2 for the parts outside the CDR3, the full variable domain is DGGITQSPKYLFRKEGQNVTLSCEQNLNHDAMYWYRQDPGQGLRLIYYSQIVNDFQKGDIAEGYSVSREKKESFPLTVTSAQKNPTAFYLCATYRWEGGYTFGSGTRLTVV.